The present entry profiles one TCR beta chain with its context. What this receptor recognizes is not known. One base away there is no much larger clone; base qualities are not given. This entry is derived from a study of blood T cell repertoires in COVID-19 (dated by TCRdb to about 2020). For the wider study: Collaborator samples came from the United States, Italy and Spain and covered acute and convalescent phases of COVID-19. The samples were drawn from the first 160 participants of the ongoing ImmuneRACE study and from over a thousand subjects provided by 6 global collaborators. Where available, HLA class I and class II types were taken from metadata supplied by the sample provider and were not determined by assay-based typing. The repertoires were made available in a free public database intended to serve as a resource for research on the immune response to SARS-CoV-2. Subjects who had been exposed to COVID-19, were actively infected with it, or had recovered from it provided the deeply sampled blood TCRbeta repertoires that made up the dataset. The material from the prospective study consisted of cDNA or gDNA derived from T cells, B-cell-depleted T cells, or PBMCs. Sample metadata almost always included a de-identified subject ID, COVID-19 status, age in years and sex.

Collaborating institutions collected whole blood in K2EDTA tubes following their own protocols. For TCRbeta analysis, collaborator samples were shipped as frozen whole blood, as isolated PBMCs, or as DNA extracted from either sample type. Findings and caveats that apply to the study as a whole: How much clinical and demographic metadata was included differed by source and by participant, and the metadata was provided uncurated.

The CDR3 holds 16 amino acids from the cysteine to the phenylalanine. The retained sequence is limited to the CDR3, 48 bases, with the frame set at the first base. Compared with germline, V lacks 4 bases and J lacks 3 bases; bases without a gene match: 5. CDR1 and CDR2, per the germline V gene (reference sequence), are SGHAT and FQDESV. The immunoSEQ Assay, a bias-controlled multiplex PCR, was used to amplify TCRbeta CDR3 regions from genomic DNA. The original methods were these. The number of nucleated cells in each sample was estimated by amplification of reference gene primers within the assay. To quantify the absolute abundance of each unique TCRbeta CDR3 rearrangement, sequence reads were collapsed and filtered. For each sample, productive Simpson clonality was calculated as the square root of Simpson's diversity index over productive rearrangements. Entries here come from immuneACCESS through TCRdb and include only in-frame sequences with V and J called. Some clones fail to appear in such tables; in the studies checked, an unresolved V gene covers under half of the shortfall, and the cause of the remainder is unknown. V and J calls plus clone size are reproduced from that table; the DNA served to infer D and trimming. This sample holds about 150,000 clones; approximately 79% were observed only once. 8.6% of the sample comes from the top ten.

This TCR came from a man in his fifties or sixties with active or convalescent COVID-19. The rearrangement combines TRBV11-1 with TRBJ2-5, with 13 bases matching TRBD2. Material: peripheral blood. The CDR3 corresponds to CASSSWTSGSEETQYF. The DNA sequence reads TGTGCCAGCAGCTCCTGGACTAGCGGGAGTGAAGAGACCCAGTACTTC.